The rows below give T cell receptor beta chains drawn from one sample of a study of CD8+ T cells in alopecia areata. Here immunoSEQ multiplex PCR was the method, and the copy in TCRdb shows in-frame clones only, minus some. Of hundreds of thousands of clones in the sample, about 62% were seen once. Source: CD4+ T cells sorted from blood, taken at week 24, from a patient treated with tofacitinib. These TCRs come from a human donor with alopecia areata. CDR3s include the opening cysteine and the closing phenylalanine or tryptophan. The D gene is left open where the match is weak. Clone size appears in some rows only: once, few, many, or a class for an expanded clone.

DNA,CDR3,D,V,length,size,J
TGTGCCTGGAGGGACACAGGGAACACTGAAGCTTTCTTT,CAWRDTGNTEAFF,NA,TRBV30,13,NA,TRBJ1-1
TGTGCCAGTCACCGATCTGACAGGGTCGGGAATCAGCCCCAGCATTTT,CASHRSDRVGNQPQHF,TRBD1,TRBV19,16,NA,TRBJ1-5
TGCAGCGTTGACCGGACAGGGAACACTGAAGCTTTCTTT,CSVDRTGNTEAFF,TRBD1,TRBV29-1,13,few,TRBJ1-1
TGTGCCAGCAGTTACTGGGACAGGGGCACAGATACGCAGTATTTT,CASSYWDRGTDTQYF,TRBD1,TRBV6-6,15,NA,TRBJ2-3
TGTGCCTGGAACAACGGCGGGACAGTTCAGCGCACCATATATTTT,CAWNNGGTVQRTIYF,TRBD1,TRBV30,15,NA,TRBJ1-3
TGTGCCAGCAGCCCTGACCAGGGCACCGGCACCGGGGAGCTGTTTTTT,CASSPDQGTGTGELFF,NA,TRBV5-4,16,NA,TRBJ2-2
TGTGCCTGGAGTTCACAGGGCGATCAGCCCCAGCATTTT,CAWSSQGDQPQHF,NA,TRBV30,13,few,TRBJ1-5
TGTGCCACCAGCATCGGTCCTAGCGGGTACCAAGAGACCCAGTACTTC,CATSIGPSGYQETQYF,TRBD2,TRBV15,16,NA,TRBJ2-5
TGTGCCAGCAGCCCCCTCAACTACGTTGGCGAGCAGTACTTC,CASSPLNYVGEQYF,NA,TRBV11-2,14,NA,TRBJ2-7
TGTGCCAGCAGTGAAGACCTTTCGAACACCATATATTTT,CASSEDLSNTIYF,NA,TRBV2,13,NA,TRBJ1-3
TGTGCCTGGAGCGCGGACAGGACTAACTATGGCTACACCTTC,CAWSADRTNYGYTF,TRBD1,TRBV30,14,NA,TRBJ1-2
TGTGCCAGCAGCCTGCCCTACAGGGGGGTTAACACTGAAGCTTTCTTT,CASSLPYRGVNTEAFF,TRBD1,TRBV7-2,16,NA,TRBJ1-1